This TCR beta chain comes out of a study of shared clonotypes between healthy human individuals. Repertoires were generated with immunoSEQ multiplex PCR, while TCRdb's copy carries only in-frame clones and drops some. In the table there are 2,500,000 or so clones, 80% to 95% of which are singletons. V gave up 9 bases and J gave up 4 bases, with 17 bases separating them. CDR1 SGHNT and CDR2 YYREEE come from the germline V gene (reference sequence). CDR3 size: 14 residues. The clonotype comes from a man aged 18 to 29 in good health. Some clones in this sample may be carry-over from other donors' samples. V and J are TRBV5-4 and TRBJ1-3, with D tentatively TRBD1 (5 bases). The specimen was naive CD4+ T cells from PBMCs. The subset: CD45RA+ positively selected. The CDR3 DNA is TGTGCCACCCAAAGGGAGGGGACGGGAAACACCATATATTTT. Its protein product is CATQREGTGNTIYF.